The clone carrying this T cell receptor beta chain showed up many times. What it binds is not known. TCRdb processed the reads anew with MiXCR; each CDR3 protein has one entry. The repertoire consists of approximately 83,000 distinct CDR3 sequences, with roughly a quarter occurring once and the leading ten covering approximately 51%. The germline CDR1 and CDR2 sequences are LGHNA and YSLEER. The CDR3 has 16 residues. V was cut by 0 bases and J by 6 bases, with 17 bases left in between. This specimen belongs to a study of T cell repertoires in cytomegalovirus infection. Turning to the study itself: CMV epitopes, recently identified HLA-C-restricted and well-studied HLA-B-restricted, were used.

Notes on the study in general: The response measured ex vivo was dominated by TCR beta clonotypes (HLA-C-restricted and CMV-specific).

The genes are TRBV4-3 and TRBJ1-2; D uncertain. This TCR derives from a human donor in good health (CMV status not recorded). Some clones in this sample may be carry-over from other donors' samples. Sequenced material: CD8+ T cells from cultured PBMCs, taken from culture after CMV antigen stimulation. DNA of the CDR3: TGCGCCAGCAGCCAAGATCGATGGATGGCAAGGGATGGCTACACCTTC. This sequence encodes CASSQDRWMARDGYTF.